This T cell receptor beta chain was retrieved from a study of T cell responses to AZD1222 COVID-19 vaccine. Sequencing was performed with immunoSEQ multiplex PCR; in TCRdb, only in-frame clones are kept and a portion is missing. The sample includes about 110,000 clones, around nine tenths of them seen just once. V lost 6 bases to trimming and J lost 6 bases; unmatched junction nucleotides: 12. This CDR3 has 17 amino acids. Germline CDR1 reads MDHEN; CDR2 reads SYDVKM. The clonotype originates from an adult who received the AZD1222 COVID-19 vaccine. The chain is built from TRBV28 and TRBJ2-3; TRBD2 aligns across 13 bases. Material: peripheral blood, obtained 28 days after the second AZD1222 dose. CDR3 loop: CASSPTLLAGGRDTQYF. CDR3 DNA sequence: TGTGCCAGCAGCCCCACCTTACTAGCGGGGGGGAGGGATACGCAGTATTTT.